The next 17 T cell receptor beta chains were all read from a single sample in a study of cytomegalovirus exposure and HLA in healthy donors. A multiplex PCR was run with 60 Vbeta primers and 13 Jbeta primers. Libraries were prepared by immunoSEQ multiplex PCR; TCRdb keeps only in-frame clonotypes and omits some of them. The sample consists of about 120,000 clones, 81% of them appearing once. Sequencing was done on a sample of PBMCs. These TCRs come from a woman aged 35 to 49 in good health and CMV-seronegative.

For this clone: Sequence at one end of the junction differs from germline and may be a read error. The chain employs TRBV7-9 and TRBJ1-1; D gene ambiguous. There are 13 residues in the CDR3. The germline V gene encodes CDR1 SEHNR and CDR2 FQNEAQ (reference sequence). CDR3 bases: TGTTCCAGCAGCTTATCCGGGAACACTGAAGCTTTCTTT. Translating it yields CSSSLSGNTEAFF.

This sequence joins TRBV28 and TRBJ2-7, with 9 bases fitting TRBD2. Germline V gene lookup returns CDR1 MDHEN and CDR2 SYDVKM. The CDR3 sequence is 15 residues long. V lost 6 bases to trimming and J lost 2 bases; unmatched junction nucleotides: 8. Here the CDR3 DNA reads TGTGCCAGCAGCAGTGACGCTAGCGGGGCCTACGAGCAGTACTTC. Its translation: CASSSDASGAYEQYF.

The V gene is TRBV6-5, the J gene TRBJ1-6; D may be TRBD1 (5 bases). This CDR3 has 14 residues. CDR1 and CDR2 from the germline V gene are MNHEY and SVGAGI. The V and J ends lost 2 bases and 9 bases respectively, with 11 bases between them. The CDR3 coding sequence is TGTGCCAGCAGTTACGGCGGGGCTAGTTCACCCCTCCACTTT. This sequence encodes CASSYGGASSPLHF.

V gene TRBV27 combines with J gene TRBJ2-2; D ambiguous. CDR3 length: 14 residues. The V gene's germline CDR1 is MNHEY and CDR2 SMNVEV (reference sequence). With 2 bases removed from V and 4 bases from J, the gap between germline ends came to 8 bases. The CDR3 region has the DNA TGTGCCAGCAGTTTACCGACAATCACCGGGGAGCTGTTTTTT. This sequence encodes CASSLPTITGELFF.

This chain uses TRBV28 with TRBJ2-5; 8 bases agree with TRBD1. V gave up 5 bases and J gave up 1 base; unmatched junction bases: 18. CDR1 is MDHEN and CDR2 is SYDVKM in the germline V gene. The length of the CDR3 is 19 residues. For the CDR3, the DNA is TGTGCCAGCAGTAAGCCCAGGGGGCGCGAAGAGTGGGGCCAAGAGACCCAGTACTTC. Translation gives CASSKPRGREEWGQETQYF. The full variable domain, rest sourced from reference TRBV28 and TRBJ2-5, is DVKVTQSSRYLVKRTGEKVFLECVQDMDHENMFWYRQDPGLGLRLIYFSYDVKMKEKGDIPEGYSVSREKKERFSLILESASTNQTSMYLCASSKPRGREEWGQETQYFGPGTRLLVL.

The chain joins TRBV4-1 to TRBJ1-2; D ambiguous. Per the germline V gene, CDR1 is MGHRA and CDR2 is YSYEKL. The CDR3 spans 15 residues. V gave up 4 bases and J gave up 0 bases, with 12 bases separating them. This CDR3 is CASSPSGGANYGYTF. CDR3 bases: TGCGCCAGCAGCCCATCCGGCGGGGCTAACTATGGCTACACCTTC.

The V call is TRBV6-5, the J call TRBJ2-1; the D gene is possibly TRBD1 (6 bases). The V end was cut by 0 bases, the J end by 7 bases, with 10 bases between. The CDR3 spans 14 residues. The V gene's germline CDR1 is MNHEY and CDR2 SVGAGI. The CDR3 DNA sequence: TGTGCCAGCAGTTACTCGGACAGACAAAATGAGCAGTTCTTC. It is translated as CASSYSDRQNEQFF.

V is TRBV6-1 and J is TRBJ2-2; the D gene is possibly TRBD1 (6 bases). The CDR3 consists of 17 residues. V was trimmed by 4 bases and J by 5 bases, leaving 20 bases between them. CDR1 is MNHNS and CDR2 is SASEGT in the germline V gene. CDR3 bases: TGTGCCAGCAGTGCTCTTCAGGCAGGGGTTAGGACCGGGGAGCTGTTTTTT. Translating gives CASSALQAGVRTGELFF.

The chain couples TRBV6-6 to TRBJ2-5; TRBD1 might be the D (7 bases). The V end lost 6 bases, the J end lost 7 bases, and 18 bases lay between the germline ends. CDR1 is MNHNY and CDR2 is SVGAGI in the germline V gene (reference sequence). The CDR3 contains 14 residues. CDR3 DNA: TGTGCCAGCAGCCCAGCAGGGGGGCCCGGGACCCAGTACTTC. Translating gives CASSPAGGPGTQYF.

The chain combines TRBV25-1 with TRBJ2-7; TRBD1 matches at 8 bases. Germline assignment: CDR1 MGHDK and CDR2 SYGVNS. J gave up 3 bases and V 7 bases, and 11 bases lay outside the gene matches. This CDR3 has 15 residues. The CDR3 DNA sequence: TGTGCCAGCACCAAAGGTACAGGGGGTAACTACGAGCAGTACTTC. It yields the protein CASTKGTGGNYEQYF.

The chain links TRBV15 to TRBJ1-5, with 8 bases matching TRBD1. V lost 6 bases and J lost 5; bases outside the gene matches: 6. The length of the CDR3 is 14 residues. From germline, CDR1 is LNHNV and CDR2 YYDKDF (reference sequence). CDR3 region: CATSRTGPDQPQHF. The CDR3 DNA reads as TGTGCCACCAGTAGGACAGGGCCTGATCAGCCCCAGCATTTT.

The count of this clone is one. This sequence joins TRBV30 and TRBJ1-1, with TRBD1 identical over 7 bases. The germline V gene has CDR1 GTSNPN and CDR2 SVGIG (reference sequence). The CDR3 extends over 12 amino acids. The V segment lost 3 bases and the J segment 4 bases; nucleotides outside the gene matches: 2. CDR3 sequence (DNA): TGTGCCTGGAGCACAGGGGTCACTGAAGCTTTCTTT. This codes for CAWSTGVTEAFF.

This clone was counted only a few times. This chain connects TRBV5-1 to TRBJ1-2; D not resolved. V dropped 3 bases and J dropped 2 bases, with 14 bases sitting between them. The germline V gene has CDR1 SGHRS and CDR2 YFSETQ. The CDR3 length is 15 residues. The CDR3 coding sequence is TGCGCCAGCAGCTCCGTCGGGGTAACGAACTATGGCTACACCTTC. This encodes CASSSVGVTNYGYTF.

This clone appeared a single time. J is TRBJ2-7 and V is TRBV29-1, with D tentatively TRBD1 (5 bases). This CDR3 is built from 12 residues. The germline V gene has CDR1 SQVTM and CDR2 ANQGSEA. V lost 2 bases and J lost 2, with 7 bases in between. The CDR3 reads CSVESGTYEQYF. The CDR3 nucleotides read TGCAGCGTTGAATCAGGGACCTACGAGCAGTACTTC.

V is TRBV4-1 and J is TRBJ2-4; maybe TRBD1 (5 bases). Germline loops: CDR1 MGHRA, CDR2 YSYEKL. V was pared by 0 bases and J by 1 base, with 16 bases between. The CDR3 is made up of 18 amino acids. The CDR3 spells CASSQEGEDIPAKNIQYF. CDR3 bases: TGCGCCAGCAGCCAAGAAGGTGAGGACATCCCCGCCAAAAACATTCAGTACTTC.

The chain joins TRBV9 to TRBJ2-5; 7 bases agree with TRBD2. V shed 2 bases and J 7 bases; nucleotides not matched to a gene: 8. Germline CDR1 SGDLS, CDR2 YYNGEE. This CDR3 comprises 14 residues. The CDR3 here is CASSVGPTGGTQYF. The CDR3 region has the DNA TGTGCCAGCAGCGTCGGGCCCACGGGAGGGACCCAGTACTTC.

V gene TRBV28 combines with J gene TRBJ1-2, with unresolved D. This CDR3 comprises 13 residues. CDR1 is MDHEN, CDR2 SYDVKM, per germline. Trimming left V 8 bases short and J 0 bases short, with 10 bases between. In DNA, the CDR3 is TGTGCCAGCGGCGGCCTGACTAACTATGGCTACACCTTC. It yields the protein CASGGLTNYGYTF.